These 26 T cell receptor beta chains originate from one sample sequenced in a study of OX40 agonist ivuxolimab in advanced cancers. Libraries were prepared by immunoSEQ multiplex PCR; TCRdb keeps only in-frame clonotypes and omits some of them. The table includes approximately 82,000 clones, roughly 86% detected once. The sequencing here drew on CD4+ or CD8+ T cells sorted from blood, taken in a trial of the OX40 agonist ivuxolimab. The receptors derive from an adult with an advanced solid tumor such as melanoma, head and neck, liver or kidney cancer.

The rearrangement links TRBV9 to TRBJ2-1; 9 bases are shared with TRBD2. V was clipped by 0 bases and J by 7 bases; unmatched bases: 8. The CDR3 length is 16 residues. Germline V gene sequence: CDR1 SGDLS, CDR2 YYNGEE. The CDR3 protein is CASSVEIAGVLNEQFF. The CDR3 nucleotides are TGTGCCAGCAGCGTAGAGATAGCGGGAGTATTGAATGAGCAGTTCTTC.

The chain employs TRBV15 and TRBJ2-5, with D perhaps TRBD1 (6 bases). The J call may be wrong; the DNA end is better matched by TRBJ2-7. The germline V gene has CDR1 LNHNV and CDR2 YYDKDF (reference sequence). This CDR3 spans 19 amino acids. The CDR3 spells CATSRNPQVTRGKDDEQYF. The CDR3 region has the DNA TGTGCCACCAGCAGAAATCCACAGGTGACCAGGGGTAAGGACGACGAGCAGTACTTC.

The chain is built from TRBV5-5 and TRBJ1-2; 7 bases are a match to TRBD1. Germline V gives CDR1 SGHKS, CDR2 YYEKEE (reference sequence). V trimming: 0 bases; J trimming: 5 bases; junction bases outside the gene matches: 4. The CDR3 consists of 14 residues. The CDR3 region has the DNA TGTGCCAGCAGCTTGGGACAGGGCTGGTATGGCTACACCTTC. Protein sequence: CASSLGQGWYGYTF.

The chain is built from TRBV2 and TRBJ2-5; 7 bases fit TRBD2. Trimming took 7 bases from V and 4 from J; bases not matched to a gene: 15. The CDR3 totals 16 residues. CDR1 and CDR2 from the germline V gene are SNHLY and FYNNEI. The CDR3, as DNA: TGTGCCAGCATTCTCTCAGGAGCGGGGTTTGGAGAGACCCAGTACTTC. This translates into CASILSGAGFGETQYF. The variable domain in full, completed from reference TRBV2 and TRBJ2-5, reads EPEVTQTPSHQVTQMGQEVILRCVPISNHLYFYWYRQILGQKVEFLVSFYNNEISEKSEIFDDQFSVERPDGSNFTLKIRSTKLEDSAMYFCASILSGAGFGETQYFGPGTRLLVL.

V and J are TRBV7-2 and TRBJ2-2; 8 nucleotides line up with TRBD2. The germline V gene has CDR1 SGHTA and CDR2 FQGNSA. The V and J ends lost 5 bases and 3 bases, in that order; junction bases with no gene match: 5. This CDR3 spans 15 amino acids. The CDR3 reads CASSRTSSYTGELFF. The CDR3, as DNA: TGTGCCAGCAGCAGGACTAGCAGTTACACCGGGGAGCTGTTTTTT.

This chain connects TRBV5-8 to TRBJ2-5; no reliable D call. This CDR3 spans 13 amino acids. V was cut by 4 bases and J by 5 bases, with 12 bases left in between. Germline-derived CDR1 and CDR2 are SGHTS and YDEGEE. DNA for the CDR3: TGTGCCAGCAGCCTGACGAGGCAGGAGACCCAGTACTTC. Encoded protein: CASSLTRQETQYF.

The genes are TRBV5-1 and TRBJ1-2; maybe TRBD1 (6 bases). V was shortened by 4 bases and J by 4 bases, with 20 bases between the two germline ends. CDR1 is SGHRS and CDR2 is YFSETQ in the germline V gene. The CDR3 is 16 amino acids. Here the CDR3 DNA reads TGCGCCAGCAGCGTTACCGGGACGGGACACTTCTATGGCTACACCTTC. It yields the protein CASSVTGTGHFYGYTF.

The V gene is TRBV27, the J gene TRBJ2-5; 12 bases align to TRBD2. The CDR3 is 16 amino acids. J gave up 2 bases and V 8 bases, and 9 bases lay outside the gene matches. Germline-derived CDR1 and CDR2 are MNHEY and SMNVEV (reference sequence). CDR3 nucleotide sequence: TGTGCCAGCGGAAAGCTAGCGGGGGGGCAACAAGAGACCCAGTACTTC. Translation: CASGKLAGGQQETQYF.

The chain carries TRBV4-1 and TRBJ2-7; D is possibly TRBD1 or TRBD2 (6 bases each). With 2 bases removed from V and 3 bases from J, the gap between germline ends came to 11 bases. Germline V gene sequence: CDR1 MGHRA, CDR2 YSYEKL. This CDR3 region has 14 residues. Written as DNA, the CDR3 is TGCGCCAGCAGCCAACGCAGGGGACTCTACGAGCAGTACTTC. Its translation: CASSQRRGLYEQYF.

The V call is TRBV29-1, the J call TRBJ2-2; TRBD1 agrees at 8 bases. The junction had 11 bases not matched to a gene; V was cut back by 5 bases and J by 6 bases. Germline CDR1 SQVTM, CDR2 ANQGSEA. There are 15 residues in the CDR3. The CDR3 DNA reads as TGCAGCGTTCTTTTCCAGGGGGCGAGGGCCGGGGAGCTGTTTTTT. Protein product: CSVLFQGARAGELFF.

This rearrangement joins TRBV9 to TRBJ2-1, with 11 bases that match TRBD2. The CDR3 covers 16 residues. V shed 2 bases, J shed 6 bases, and the junction held 7 bases outside the gene matches. Germline-derived CDR1 and CDR2 are SGDLS and YYNGEE. CDR3 loop: CASSVSGGADGNEQFF. The CDR3, as DNA: TGTGCCAGCAGCGTTAGCGGGGGGGCCGACGGCAATGAGCAGTTCTTC.

V gene TRBV5-5 combines with J gene TRBJ1-1, with D possibly TRBD1 on 6 matching bases. CDR3 length equals 13 residues. The germline V gene has CDR1 SGHKS and CDR2 YYEKEE (reference sequence). Trimming pared 4 bases from V and 9 bases from J, leaving 16 bases between. CDR3 protein: CASSKLGGTQAFF. The CDR3 DNA follows: TGTGCCAGCAGCAAGCTAGGTGGGACACAAGCTTTCTTT.

The V gene is TRBV13, the J gene TRBJ1-5, with D hard to call. Trimming shortened V by 2 bases and J by 5 bases, and 4 bases separated the two germline ends. The CDR3 is 12 amino acids. CDR1 and CDR2 (germline): PRHDT, FYEKMQ (reference sequence). CDR3: CASSLLHQPQHF. For the CDR3, the DNA is TGTGCCAGCAGCTTACTGCATCAGCCCCAGCATTTT.

V gene TRBV27 combines with J gene TRBJ2-1; 8 bases agree with TRBD2. V lost 4 bases, J lost 4 bases, and 15 bases stayed unmatched. The CDR3 extends over 18 amino acids. Germline V gives CDR1 MNHEY, CDR2 SMNVEV (reference sequence). CDR3 sequence reads: CASSSVFGRAGGYNEQFF. The CDR3 nucleotides read TGTGCCAGCAGTTCAGTTTTTGGTCGGGCGGGGGGTTACAATGAGCAGTTCTTC.

J is TRBJ1-2 and V is TRBV30; no firm D call. This CDR3 comprises 11 residues. Trimming cost V 5 bases and J 9 bases, with 13 bases left between them. Germline V gene sequence: CDR1 GTSNPN, CDR2 SVGIG (reference sequence). The CDR3 DNA reads TGTGCCTGGTCTTGGGCGGAAAGCTACACCTTC. It translates to CAWSWAESYTF.

The chain employs TRBV10-3 and TRBJ1-1, with D tentatively TRBD1 (5 bases). The V gene's germline CDR1 is ENHRY and CDR2 SYGVKD. V was pared by 5 bases and J by 3 bases, with 16 bases between. CDR3 length equals 15 residues. The CDR3 DNA sequence: TGTGCCATCAGTCCCCAGGGCAGAGACGACACTGAAGCTTTCTTT. Its translation: CAISPQGRDDTEAFF.

This clone occurred once. The J gene is TRBJ1-1, the V gene TRBV4-3; D ambiguous. Germline values: CDR1 LGHNA, CDR2 YSLEER. V lost 0 bases, J lost 4 bases, and 24 bases lay in between. The CDR3 has 19 residues. CDR3 protein: CASSQEMVRPLVGTTEAFF. CDR3 coding DNA: TGCGCCAGCAGCCAAGAAATGGTCAGGCCTCTAGTGGGTACCACTGAAGCTTTCTTT.

The J gene is TRBJ2-7, the V gene TRBV5-1, with D perhaps being TRBD1 or TRBD2 (5 bases each). This CDR3 has 17 residues. The V gene's germline CDR1 is SGHRS and CDR2 YFSETQ. V was clipped by 0 bases and J by 7 bases, with 23 bases between them. The CDR3 DNA is TGCGCCAGCAGCTTGGATCGGGACGGTCTTTGGCTTTCGGAGCAGTACTTC. It yields the protein CASSLDRDGLWLSEQYF. The full variable domain, its missing parts supplied by reference TRBV5-1 and TRBJ2-7, is KAGVTQTPRYLIKTRGQQVTLSCSPISGHRSVSWYQQTPGQGLQFLFEYFSETQRNKGNFPGRFSGRQFSNSRSEMNVSTLELGDSALYLCASSLDRDGLWLSEQYFGPGTRLTVT.

This chain uses TRBV6-5 with TRBJ1-4, with a possible D match to TRBD1 (5 bases). The CDR3 totals 13 residues. V was trimmed by 2 bases and J by 8 bases, leaving 9 bases between them. Per germline, CDR1 MNHEY and CDR2 SVGAGI. The CDR3 DNA is TGTGCCAGCAGTTACGGAGGGGAAGAAAAACTGTTTTTT. It codes for CASSYGGEEKLFF.

V usage is TRBV27 and J usage is TRBJ1-1, with 9 positions matching TRBD1. The CDR3 contains 14 residues. V shed 4 bases, J shed 5 bases, and the junction held 5 bases outside the gene matches. Germline-derived CDR1 and CDR2 are MNHEY and SMNVEV (reference sequence). The CDR3 protein is CASSWGTGRTEAFF. The CDR3 nucleotides read TGTGCCAGCAGTTGGGGGACAGGGCGGACTGAAGCTTTCTTT.

The genes are TRBV5-1 and TRBJ2-3, with 10 bases fitting TRBD2. Germline V lookup: CDR1 SGHRS, CDR2 YFSETQ. Trimming took 0 bases from V and 5 from J; bases not matched to a gene: 9. The CDR3 is 17 amino acids. The CDR3 reads CASSLGGASGGLDTQYF. The CDR3 nucleotides are TGCGCCAGCAGCTTGGGGGGCGCTAGCGGGGGCCTAGATACGCAGTATTTT.

The V and J genes are TRBV19 and TRBJ1-5, with a tentative D call TRBD1 (6 bases). V lost 4 bases and J lost 2, with 15 bases in between. Germline-derived CDR1 and CDR2 are LNHDA and SQIVND (reference sequence). This CDR3 is built from 16 residues. For the CDR3, the DNA is TGTGCCAGTAGTAAGAACAGGGTTGGGGGCAATCAGCCCCAGCATTTT. It translates to CASSKNRVGGNQPQHF.

On this clone: The same CDR3 also results from other DNA sequences found in this sample. The chain couples TRBV6-5 to TRBJ2-7, with 9 bases fitting TRBD2. The CDR3 is 15 amino acids. Per the germline V gene, CDR1 is MNHEY and CDR2 is SVGAGI. V gave up 0 bases and J gave up 2 bases; unmatched junction bases: 2. CDR3 in DNA: TGTGCCAGCAGTTACTCGACTAGCGGAGCCTACGAGCAGTACTTC. Its protein is CASSYSTSGAYEQYF.

This chain connects TRBV6-5 to TRBJ2-5; possibly TRBD1 or TRBD2 for D (5 bases each). The germline V and J ends were trimmed by 3 bases and 3 bases, with 11 bases remaining between them. The CDR3 covers 14 residues. From germline, CDR1 is MNHEY and CDR2 SVGAGI. CDR3 loop: CASSYRDGEETQYF. CDR3 in DNA: TGTGCCAGCAGTTATCGGGACGGCGAAGAGACCCAGTACTTC.

The genes are TRBV7-2 and TRBJ1-1; perhaps TRBD1 as D (5 bases). This CDR3 region has 15 residues. Germline loops: CDR1 SGHTA, CDR2 FQGNSA. With 2 bases removed from V and 1 base from J, the gap between germline ends came to 11 bases. CDR3 region: CASSLSGGANTEAFF. In DNA form, the CDR3 reads TGTGCCAGCAGCTTATCTGGTGGGGCGAACACTGAAGCTTTCTTT.

This rearrangement joins TRBV7-9 to TRBJ1-5; D uncertain. Per germline, CDR1 SEHNR and CDR2 FQNEAQ (reference sequence). This CDR3 is built from 13 residues. V lost 5 bases and J lost 6, with 11 bases in between. The CDR3 reads CASSAEGLQPQHF. Written as DNA, the CDR3 is TGTGCCAGCAGCGCCGAGGGTCTTCAGCCCCAGCATTTT.